The 31 T cell receptor beta chains listed next were all sequenced from one sample in a study of blood T cell repertoires in COVID-19. Here immunoSEQ multiplex PCR was the method, and the copy in TCRdb shows in-frame clones only, minus some. The sample has about 150,000 clones, approximately 80% seen once. The sample comprised peripheral blood. The receptors come from a woman aged 55 to 70 with COVID-19, enrolled during active disease.

The CDR3 sequence is CASSIRAFMGLHQPQHF. Written as DNA, the CDR3 is TGTGCCAGTAGTATCCGGGCCTTTATGGGGCTACACCAGCCCCAGCATTTT. The chain carries TRBV19 and TRBJ1-5; TRBD1 might be the D (5 bases). This CDR3 is built from 17 residues. Germline-derived CDR1 and CDR2 are LNHDA and SQIVND (reference sequence). Trimming took 3 bases from V and 7 from J, leaving 22 bases between them.

This sequence joins TRBV27 and TRBJ1-2, with D maybe TRBD1 (5 bases). This CDR3 has 12 amino acids. Germline V CDR1 and CDR2: MNHEY, SMNVEV (reference sequence). Trimming took off 4 bases at V and 9 bases at J, with 12 bases between the two ends. This chain's CDR3 is CASSSGGESYTF. In nucleotides, the CDR3 is TGTGCCAGCAGTTCCGGAGGGGAGAGCTACACCTTC.

This clone was seen a few times. This chain joins TRBV9 and TRBJ1-1, with D tentatively TRBD1 (6 bases). The CDR3 runs 15 residues. The germline V gene encodes CDR1 SGDLS and CDR2 YYNGEE. The V gene lost 3 bases and the J gene lost 1 base, with 13 bases spanning the gap. CDR3 sequence reads: CASSATGTRNTEAFF. The DNA for the CDR3 is TGTGCCAGCAGCGCGACCGGGACACGGAACACTGAAGCTTTCTTT.

This clone was seen a few times. The chain is built from TRBV16 and TRBJ1-1; D unclear. Germline assignment: CDR1 KGHSY and CDR2 FQNENV. The ends were cut back, 2 bases at V and 10 bases at J, with 20 bases in the middle. The CDR3 loop spans 15 amino acids. CDR3 region: CASSQISPLNTGAFF. The CDR3 nucleotides read TGTGCCAGCAGCCAAATCTCCCCACTAAACACCGGAGCTTTCTTT. The full variable domain, rest sourced from reference TRBV16 and TRBJ1-1, is GEEVAQTPKHLVRGEGQKAKLYCAPIKGHSYVFWYQQVLKNEFKFLISFQNENVFDETGMPKERFSAKCLPNSPCSLEIQATKLEDSAVYFCASSQISPLNTGAFFGQGTRLTVV.

This clone was observed a handful of times. This sequence joins TRBV28 and TRBJ2-1, with 7 bases aligning to TRBD2. V shed 3 bases and J 1 base; nucleotides not matched to a gene: 3. The CDR3 covers 15 residues. Germline CDR1 reads MDHEN; CDR2 reads SYDVKM. The CDR3, as DNA: TGTGCCAGCAGTTTCGGGGGGACTTCCTACAATGAGCAGTTCTTC. Translated, it gives CASSFGGTSYNEQFF.

In this sample, this clone turned up once. This chain connects TRBV27 to TRBJ2-1, with 8 bases matching TRBD1. V lost 8 bases and J lost 2; bases outside the gene matches: 5. The CDR3 runs to 14 residues. CDR1 is MNHEY and CDR2 is SMNVEV in the germline V gene (reference sequence). The CDR3 region has the DNA TGTGCCAGCCTTCCGGGACAGGCCTACAATGAGCAGTTCTTC. This encodes CASLPGQAYNEQFF.

V is TRBV27 and J is TRBJ1-2; 8 positions agree with TRBD1. Trimming at V came to 5 bases and at J to 3 bases, leaving 8 bases not matched to a gene. This CDR3 has 15 residues. Per the germline V gene, CDR1 is MNHEY and CDR2 is SMNVEV (reference sequence). The CDR3 DNA sequence: TGTGCCAGCAGTACCCAAGGACAGGGCTACTATGGCTACACCTTC. Protein product: CASSTQGQGYYGYTF.

The chain couples TRBV14 to TRBJ1-3; D gene ambiguous. CDR1 and CDR2 from the germline V gene are SGHDN and FVKESK. V lost 1 base, J lost 2 bases, and 12 bases lay in between. CDR3 length equals 16 residues. This CDR3 is CASSQGGGGTGNTIYF. For the CDR3, the DNA is TGTGCCAGCAGCCAAGGCGGCGGAGGAACTGGAAACACCATATATTTT.

The chain links TRBV5-1 to TRBJ1-1; a weak D match, TRBD1 (6 bases). This CDR3 spans 13 amino acids. V lost 3 bases and J lost 0, with 6 bases in between. From germline, CDR1 is SGHRS and CDR2 YFSETQ. CDR3 region: CASSSGVNTEAFF. The CDR3 nucleotides are TGCGCCAGCAGCTCAGGGGTGAACACTGAAGCTTTCTTT.

The chain couples TRBV5-4 to TRBJ1-3; 7 bases align to TRBD1. CDR1 is SGHNT, CDR2 YYREEE, per germline (reference sequence). The V segment lost 4 bases and the J segment 2 bases; nucleotides outside the gene matches: 6. This CDR3 region has 15 residues. The CDR3 sequence is CASSRDRAAGNTIYF. In DNA form, the CDR3 reads TGTGCCAGCAGCCGTGACAGGGCAGCTGGAAACACCATATATTTT.

The CDR3, as DNA: TGTGCCACCAGTGAACCGACAGGGGCAAACACCGGGGAGCTGTTTTTT. Translation: CATSEPTGANTGELFF. The chain uses TRBV24-1 and TRBJ2-2; 8 positions agree with TRBD1. Germline CDR1 is KGHDR and CDR2 is SFDVKD. The length of the CDR3 is 16 residues. After removal of 4 bases from V and 2 bases from J, the junction contained 5 bases not matched to a gene.

The chain employs TRBV5-1 and TRBJ1-6; 7 bases fit TRBD1. Germline V gene lookup returns CDR1 SGHRS and CDR2 YFSETQ. The CDR3 consists of 15 residues. J was trimmed by 7 bases and V by 0 bases; bases with no gene match: 4. The CDR3: CASSLEGQLNSPLHF. The CDR3 DNA reads TGCGCCAGCAGCTTGGAGGGACAGTTAAATTCACCCCTCCACTTT. The whole variable domain, remainder taken from reference TRBV5-1 and TRBJ1-6, is KAGVTQTPRYLIKTRGQQVTLSCSPISGHRSVSWYQQTPGQGLQFLFEYFSETQRNKGNFPGRFSGRQFSNSRSEMNVSTLELGDSALYLCASSLEGQLNSPLHFGNGTRLTVT.

This chain uses TRBV7-2 with TRBJ1-2, with 9 bases that match TRBD1. Unmatched junction bases numbered 8, after V lost 1 base and J lost 5 bases. This CDR3 is built from 16 residues. Per germline, CDR1 SGHTA and CDR2 FQGNSA. CDR3 loop: CASSLDGQGSRYGYTF. The CDR3 bases are TGTGCCAGCAGCTTAGATGGACAGGGGTCTCGGTATGGCTACACCTTC.

The rearrangement uses TRBV4-2 and TRBJ1-1; TRBD1 aligns across 8 bases. The length of the CDR3 is 15 residues. V lost 5 bases and J lost 1; bases outside the gene matches: 6. Looked up from germline, CDR1 is LGHNA and CDR2 is YNFKEQ. CDR3 nucleotides: TGTGCCAGCAGCAAAACCGGGACAGGGAACACTGAAGCTTTCTTT. This sequence encodes CASSKTGTGNTEAFF.

The chain employs TRBV5-1 and TRBJ1-2; the D is unclear. The germline V gene has CDR1 SGHRS and CDR2 YFSETQ. Trimming took 4 bases from V and 6 from J, leaving 7 bases between them. This CDR3 is 11 amino acids long. The CDR3 loop is CASSHADGYTF. CDR3 nucleotides: TGCGCCAGCAGCCACGCGGATGGCTACACCTTC.

The chain joins TRBV9 to TRBJ2-1; the D is unclear. Trimming removed 4 bases at V and 0 bases at J, with 8 bases between. The germline gives CDR1 SGDLS, CDR2 YYNGEE. The CDR3 runs to 14 residues. The DNA of the CDR3 is TGTGCCAGCAGCCTCGGGTTCTCCTACAATGAGCAGTTCTTC. This sequence encodes CASSLGFSYNEQFF. Combining the CDR3 with reference TRBV9 and TRBJ2-1 gives the whole variable domain DSGVTQTPKHLITATGQRVTLRCSPRSGDLSVYWYQQSLDQGLQFLIQYYNGEERAKGNILERFSAQQFPDLHSELNLSSLELGDSALYFCASSLGFSYNEQFFGPGTRLTVL.

This clone was seen once. In DNA, the CDR3 is TGTGCCATCAGCCAGGGTTCGTCTCCTGAAGCTTTCTTT. It codes for CAISQGSSPEAFF. The chain has TRBV10-3 and TRBJ1-1; possibly TRBD1 for D (5 bases). V dropped 6 bases and J dropped 6 bases, with 14 bases sitting between them. The CDR3 extends over 13 amino acids. CDR1 is ENHRY and CDR2 is SYGVKD in the germline V gene.

This clone has only a few counts. This chain connects TRBV10-1 to TRBJ2-7; TRBD1 agrees at 11 bases. The trim removed 10 bases at V and 2 bases at J, leaving 10 bases unmatched. Germline values: CDR1 WNHNN, CDR2 SYGVQD (reference sequence). This CDR3 has 15 amino acids. The CDR3 spells CATKADRGRAYEQYF. The CDR3 bases are TGCGCCACCAAGGCGGACAGGGGGCGAGCCTACGAGCAGTACTTC.

The chain has TRBV18 and TRBJ2-5; 9 bases agree with TRBD1. This CDR3 contains 15 residues. V dropped 3 bases and J dropped 2; count of bases not matched to a gene: 4. Germline CDR1 is KGHSH and CDR2 is LQKENI. The CDR3 DNA reads as TGTGCCAGCTCACCCCGGGACAGGGTTCAAGAGACCCAGTACTTC. It is translated as CASSPRDRVQETQYF.

V and J are TRBV18 and TRBJ1-2; D ambiguous. From germline, CDR1 is KGHSH and CDR2 LQKENI. Trimming left V 3 bases short and J 8 bases short, with 13 bases between. CDR3 size: 13 residues. The CDR3 nucleotides read TGTGCCAGCTCACCCGCGGAATCGAGGGGCTACACCTTC. As protein: CASSPAESRGYTF. The full variable domain, completed using reference TRBV18 and TRBJ1-2, is NAGVMQNPRHLVRRRGQEARLRCSPMKGHSHVYWYRQLPEEGLKFMVYLQKENIIDESGMPKERFSAEFPKEGPSILRIQQVVRGDSAAYFCASSPAESRGYTFGSGTRLTVV.

This sequence joins TRBV7-3 and TRBJ1-2; no firm D call. The length of the CDR3 is 15 residues. The germline V and J ends were trimmed by 0 bases and 6 bases, with 14 bases remaining between them. Germline V gene data show CDR1 as SGHTA and CDR2 as FQGTGA. The CDR3 spells CASSLTPGGLDGYTF. In DNA, the CDR3 is TGTGCCAGCAGCTTAACCCCAGGCGGACTTGATGGCTACACCTTC.

Written as DNA, the CDR3 is TGCGCCAGCAGCCCGGGACAGGAATATAATTCACCCCTCCACTTT. It is translated as CASSPGQEYNSPLHF. The genes are TRBV5-1 and TRBJ1-6; 8 bases agree with TRBD1. Germline loops: CDR1 SGHRS, CDR2 YFSETQ. The CDR3 runs 15 residues. V lost 4 bases, J lost 4 bases, and 4 bases stayed unmatched.

This clone was recorded only once. J is TRBJ1-6 and V is TRBV5-1; D is ambiguous. The CDR3 sequence is 16 residues long. Trimming took 2 bases from V and 8 from J, leaving 17 bases between them. From germline, CDR1 is SGHRS and CDR2 YFSETQ. This chain's CDR3 is CASSFGTPGNDSPLHF. The CDR3 DNA sequence: TGCGCCAGCAGCTTCGGAACCCCGGGGAATGATTCACCCCTCCACTTT.

V and J are TRBV7-6 and TRBJ1-5; D is perhaps TRBD1 (5 bases). V lost 3 bases to trimming and J lost 7 bases, with 13 bases between them. Germline CDR1 is SGHVS and CDR2 is FNYEAQ. This CDR3 has 14 amino acids. The CDR3 region is CASSLGLGMQPQHF. Here the CDR3 DNA reads TGTGCCAGCAGCTTGGGACTAGGTATGCAGCCCCAGCATTTT.

The chain has TRBV27 and TRBJ1-5; D unresolved. Germline-derived CDR1 and CDR2 are MNHEY and SMNVEV (reference sequence). V was clipped by 7 bases and J by 1 base, with 11 bases between them. The CDR3 contains 14 residues. CDR3: CASNYAGSNQPQHF. For the CDR3, the DNA is TGTGCCAGCAACTACGCGGGGAGCAATCAGCCCCAGCATTTT.

The count of this clone is one. The chain has TRBV25-1 and TRBJ2-5, with 8 nucleotides matching TRBD2. The CDR3 covers 14 residues. The germline V gene encodes CDR1 MGHDK and CDR2 SYGVNS. The trim removed 6 bases at V and 5 bases at J, leaving 8 bases unmatched. The CDR3 spells CASSISGVGETQYF. The DNA of the CDR3 is TGTGCCAGCAGCATTAGCGGGGTTGGGGAGACCCAGTACTTC.

V gene TRBV6-4 combines with J gene TRBJ1-2; the match to TRBD1 covers 7 bases. CDR1 MRHNA and CDR2 SNTAGT come from the germline V gene. The junction had 8 bases not matched to a gene; V was cut back by 9 bases and J by 1 base. The CDR3 runs 14 residues. The CDR3 sequence: CASAPGQSNYGYTF. The DNA for the CDR3 is TGTGCCAGTGCTCCGGGACAGAGTAACTATGGCTACACCTTC.

V and J are TRBV9 and TRBJ1-1; D gene unclear. Trimming cost V 4 bases and J 1 base, with 17 bases left between them. Germline CDR1 SGDLS, CDR2 YYNGEE. This CDR3 has 16 amino acids. CDR3 amino acids: CASSPRLINPNTEAFF. CDR3 DNA: TGTGCCAGCAGCCCCCGACTGATTAACCCGAACACTGAAGCTTTCTTT.

This chain links TRBV6-2 or TRBV6-3 with TRBJ2-6; D perhaps matches TRBD1 (6 bases). The germline CDR1 and CDR2 sequences are MNHEY and SVGEGT. Trimming removed 4 bases from V and 0 bases from J, with 10 bases in between. The CDR3 loop spans 16 amino acids. The CDR3 protein is CASSFRTVSGANVLTF. As DNA, the CDR3 is TGTGCCAGCAGTTTTAGGACAGTCTCTGGGGCCAACGTCCTGACTTTC.

In its sample, this clone was seen a few times. This chain connects TRBV19 to TRBJ1-5; D is perhaps TRBD1 (5 bases). The V and J ends lost 9 bases and 2 bases respectively, with 17 bases between them. The CDR3 runs 15 residues. Germline V lookup: CDR1 LNHDA, CDR2 SQIVND (reference sequence). The CDR3, as DNA: TGTGCCAGCTCACGAGATCCCAGGGGCAATCAGCCCCAGCATTTT. This translates into CASSRDPRGNQPQHF.

J is TRBJ1-4 and V is TRBV5-1; 9 positions match TRBD1. The germline V gene has CDR1 SGHRS and CDR2 YFSETQ. This CDR3 spans 14 amino acids. The trim removed 2 bases at V and 5 bases at J, leaving 1 base unmatched. CDR3 sequence: CASSFGTGNEKLFF. The CDR3 bases are TGCGCCAGCAGCTTTGGGACAGGGAATGAAAAACTGTTTTTT.